One sample yielded the 14 T cell receptor beta chains listed below, sequenced in a study of blood T cell repertoires in COVID-19. Profiling relied on immunoSEQ multiplex PCR, and the TCRdb table lists in-frame clones only, not all of them. The top ten clones hold roughly 38% of a sample with 75,000 to 95,000 clones, under 80% of them seen once. Sequenced material: peripheral blood. The receptors derive from a man aged 60-69 years with COVID-19, enrolled during active disease.

V is TRBV7-2 and J is TRBJ1-5; 9 positions match TRBD1. The CDR3 is 16 amino acids. Germline V gene lookup returns CDR1 SGHTA and CDR2 FQGNSA. V shed 2 bases, J shed 4 bases, and the junction held 6 bases outside the gene matches. As DNA, the CDR3 is TGTGCCAGCAGCTTATTCGGGACAGGGATAAATCAGCCCCAGCATTTT. This encodes CASSLFGTGINQPQHF.

The rearrangement joins TRBV5-1 to TRBJ1-1; D may be TRBD1 (6 bases). Per the germline V gene, CDR1 is SGHRS and CDR2 is YFSETQ. The CDR3 runs 15 residues. Trimming removed 1 base from V and 1 base from J, with 11 bases in between. The CDR3 bases are TGCGCCAGCAGCTTGCGGGACAACCCGAACACTGAAGCTTTCTTT. Translating gives CASSLRDNPNTEAFF.

This clone came up once. The rearrangement joins TRBV2 to TRBJ2-5, with 9 bases lining up with TRBD2. V trimming: 7 bases; J trimming: 4 bases; junction bases outside the gene matches: 16. The CDR3 contains 17 residues. Per germline, CDR1 SNHLY and CDR2 FYNNEI. CDR3 sequence reads: CASTSGVGGGAAETQYF. The CDR3, as DNA: TGTGCCAGCACCTCCGGAGTGGGCGGGGGGGCGGCAGAGACCCAGTACTTC. The variable domain in full, with the rest retrieved from reference TRBV2 and TRBJ2-5, is EPEVTQTPSHQVTQMGQEVILRCVPISNHLYFYWYRQILGQKVEFLVSFYNNEISEKSEIFDDQFSVERPDGSNFTLKIRSTKLEDSAMYFCASTSGVGGGAAETQYFGPGTRLLVL.

This clone appeared a single time. The chain recombines TRBV24-1 with TRBJ1-2; unclear D gene. This CDR3 region has 12 residues. The V and J ends lost 3 bases and 5 bases respectively, with 6 bases between them. Germline values: CDR1 KGHDR, CDR2 SFDVKD. CDR3 DNA sequence: TGTGCCACCAGTGATCTAGTATATGGCTACACCTTC. It yields the protein CATSDLVYGYTF.

There are a few counts of this clone. The rearrangement links TRBV5-1 to TRBJ1-4; D remains unclear. The CDR3 totals 13 residues. V gave up 4 bases and J gave up 2 bases, with 6 bases separating them. Germline CDR1 SGHRS, CDR2 YFSETQ. This chain's CDR3 is CASSTGTNEKLFF. The CDR3 DNA reads TGCGCCAGCAGCACGGGGACTAATGAAAAACTGTTTTTT.

The rearrangement links TRBV5-6 to TRBJ2-3; 8 positions match TRBD2. V gave up 2 bases and J gave up 2 bases; unmatched junction bases: 7. Germline V lookup: CDR1 SGHDT, CDR2 YYEEEE. CDR3 length equals 16 residues. The CDR3 bases are TGTGCCAGCAGCTTCCCACAACTAGCGGCCACAGATACGCAGTATTTT. It encodes CASSFPQLAATDTQYF.

This chain uses TRBV29-1 with TRBJ1-1, with a weak D call TRBD1 (5 bases). The V gene's germline CDR1 is SQVTM and CDR2 ANQGSEA. V lost 4 bases and J lost 6, with 15 bases in between. The CDR3 has 13 amino acids. CDR3 nucleotide sequence: TGCAGCGTTGTGGTGGGGCCAGACGCTGAAGCTTTCTTT. Protein sequence: CSVVVGPDAEAFF.

The rearrangement links TRBV4-2 to TRBJ2-7; the match to TRBD2 covers 14 bases. The germline V gene has CDR1 LGHNA and CDR2 YNFKEQ. The CDR3 extends over 16 amino acids. The J segment lost 0 bases and the V segment lost 3 bases, leaving 1 base of the junction unmatched. The CDR3 loop reads CASSQGTSGSSYEQYF. CDR3 coding DNA: TGTGCCAGCAGCCAGGGGACTAGCGGGAGCTCCTACGAGCAGTACTTC.

This rearrangement joins TRBV7-2 to TRBJ2-7; 7 nucleotides match TRBD1. V gave up 0 bases and J gave up 2 bases; unmatched junction bases: 7. There are 16 residues in the CDR3. In germline, CDR1 is SGHTA, CDR2 FQGNSA. For the CDR3, the DNA is TGTGCCAGCAGCTTAGCAGTAGACAGGGAAACCTACGAGCAGTACTTC. This codes for CASSLAVDRETYEQYF.

This chain uses TRBV7-8 with TRBJ2-3; D not resolved. Germline CDR1 SGHVS, CDR2 FQNEAQ. The CDR3 is 13 amino acids. Trimming stripped 5 bases from V and 5 bases from J, with 11 bases between. DNA of the CDR3: TGTGCCAGCAGCCCAATCCTAGGAGATACGCAGTATTTT. Translation gives CASSPILGDTQYF.

V gene TRBV12-3 or TRBV12-4 combines with J gene TRBJ1-6; D gene unclear. V lost 1 base, J lost 9 bases, and 7 bases lay in between. This CDR3 region has 13 residues. The CDR3 sequence is CASSLDIFSPLHF. In DNA form, the CDR3 reads TGTGCCAGCAGTTTAGACATATTTTCACCCCTCCACTTT.

The chain recombines TRBV6-5 with TRBJ1-1; D is undetermined. Germline V gene sequence: CDR1 MNHEY, CDR2 SVGAGI. The CDR3 contains 14 residues. Trimming took 4 bases from V and 1 from J, leaving 10 bases between them. CDR3: CASSSKWANTEAFF. The CDR3 DNA follows: TGTGCCAGCAGTTCGAAGTGGGCGAACACTGAAGCTTTCTTT.

The V and J genes are TRBV27 and TRBJ2-6; the match to TRBD2 covers 10 bases. Per germline, CDR1 MNHEY and CDR2 SMNVEV (reference sequence). There are 21 residues in the CDR3. V lost 2 bases and J lost 2; bases outside the gene matches: 15. CDR3: CASSLRLAGAVIPPGANVLTF. DNA for the CDR3: TGTGCCAGCAGTTTAAGGCTAGCGGGGGCCGTTATTCCGCCTGGGGCCAACGTCCTGACTTTC.

This clone was counted a single time. The CDR3 nucleotides read TGCGCCAGCAGCTCAAACCGGGACAGGGGGCGCAAGGATGAAGCTTTCTTT. Residues: CASSSNRDRGRKDEAFF. The genes are TRBV5-1 and TRBJ1-1; 12 nucleotides line up with TRBD1. Germline V gene sequence: CDR1 SGHRS, CDR2 YFSETQ. V was clipped by 3 bases and J by 7 bases; unmatched bases: 13. The CDR3 sequence is 17 residues long.